These 21 T cell receptor beta chains were all obtained from the same sample, sequenced in a study of blood T cells in healthy people across ages. The use of a sample-barcoded 5' primer and a J-beta primer mix characterized a second PCR of about 7 to 12 cycles. In TCRdb, the 5' RACE reads were re-called with MiXCR into one record per CDR3 protein. The sample yields over a million distinct CDR3 sequences, about 42% seen once. Sequences were obtained from blood. These receptors originate from a woman aged 18-29 years in good health.

Remarks on this clonotype: A much larger clone differs by one base, so this may be a read error. The rearrangement links TRBV12-3 or TRBV12-4 to TRBJ2-3; D uncertain. The CDR3 is made up of 14 amino acids. The CDR3 bases are TGTGCCAGCAGCCTCTCGGTGAGCACAAATACGCAGTATTTT. This gives the protein CASSLSVSTNTQYF.

In DNA, the CDR3 is TGTGCCAGCAGTTTCCCGGGCGGGGACCATACCAAAAACATTCAGTACTTC. Its protein product is CASSFPGGDHTKNIQYF. The chain couples TRBV6-2 or TRBV6-3 to TRBJ2-4, with a weak D call TRBD2 (6 bases). V gave up 4 bases and J gave up 2 bases, with 18 bases separating them. CDR1 is MNHEY, CDR2 SVGEGT, per germline. CDR3 length: 17 residues.

This clonotype has a handful of counts. J is TRBJ2-7 and V is TRBV9; D may be TRBD1 or TRBD2 (5 bases each). The CDR3 spans 15 residues. Trimming took 3 bases from V and 3 from J, leaving 16 bases between them. Germline lookup yields CDR1 SGDLS and CDR2 YYNGEE. As DNA, the CDR3 is TGTGCCAGCAGCGCGGGACCCGGAATAGGCTACGAGCAGTACTTC. Its translation: CASSAGPGIGYEQYF.

J is TRBJ2-7 and V is TRBV13, with TRBD1 matching over 8 bases. Looked up from germline, CDR1 is PRHDT and CDR2 is FYEKMQ (reference sequence). Trimming removed 2 bases from V and 0 bases from J; junction bases left unmatched: 3. The CDR3 is 15 amino acids. The CDR3 reads CASSLMDRDSYEQYF. Written as DNA, the CDR3 is TGTGCCAGCAGCTTAATGGACAGGGACTCCTACGAGCAGTACTTC. The full variable domain, rest sourced from reference TRBV13 and TRBJ2-7, is AAGVIQSPRHLIKEKRETATLKCYPIPRHDTVYWYQQGPGQDPQFLISFYEKMQSDKGSIPDRFSAQQFSDYHSELNMSSLELGDSALYFCASSLMDRDSYEQYFGPGTRLTVT.

This clonotype was counted a few times. The J gene is TRBJ2-1, the V gene TRBV7-9; D may correspond to TRBD1 or TRBD2 (5 bases each). Germline loops: CDR1 SEHNR, CDR2 FQNEAQ (reference sequence). V lost 1 base and J 0 bases, leaving 13 bases between the germline ends. The CDR3 is 17 residues long. Written as DNA, the CDR3 is TGTGCCAGCAGCTTAGGCACCGGGACGCGCTCCTACAATGAGCAGTTCTTC. This gives the protein CASSLGTGTRSYNEQFF.

The chain combines TRBV7-8 with TRBJ2-5; no clear D. From germline, CDR1 is SGHVS and CDR2 FQNEAQ. The CDR3 covers 15 residues. V shed 0 bases and J shed 4 bases, with 12 bases lying between them. Written as DNA, the CDR3 is TGTGCCAGCAGCTTAGCTGGCCGACGGACAGAGACCCAGTACTTC. It translates to CASSLAGRRTETQYF.

The chain employs TRBV27 and TRBJ2-5; D is possibly TRBD1 (5 bases). The CDR3 is 16 amino acids. V was trimmed by 0 bases and J by 1 base, leaving 12 bases between them. Looked up from germline, CDR1 is MNHEY and CDR2 is SMNVEV (reference sequence). The CDR3 bases are TGTGCCAGCAGTTTATCGCCAGGGATGGGCCAAGAGACCCAGTACTTC. This gives the protein CASSLSPGMGQETQYF.

This chain uses TRBV7-8 with TRBJ1-2; possibly TRBD1 for D (5 bases). The CDR3 covers 14 residues. The germline CDR1 and CDR2 sequences are SGHVS and FQNEAQ. Trimming took off 2 bases at V and 8 bases at J, with 15 bases between the two ends. The CDR3 sequence is CASSLRGPVEGYTF. In DNA, the CDR3 is TGTGCCAGCAGCTTAAGGGGTCCCGTCGAGGGCTACACCTTC.

The genes are TRBV12-3 or TRBV12-4 and TRBJ1-4; D is unresolved. The CDR3 has 13 residues. V was shortened by 5 bases and J by 8 bases, with 12 bases between the two germline ends. CDR3 sequence: CASSEWAGEKLFF. CDR3 sequence (DNA): TGTGCCAGCAGTGAGTGGGCGGGAGAAAAACTGTTTTTT.

The sample holds many counts of this clonotype. Relative to the germline gene, one junction end is altered; a read error may explain this. The V and J genes are TRBV7-7 and TRBJ2-7; TRBD1 is a possible D gene (5 bases). This CDR3 has 14 residues. Per germline, CDR1 SSHAT and CDR2 FNYEAQ (reference sequence). CDR3 bases: TGTGCTAGCAGCCTCGGGCTAGGGGCGTACGAGCAGTACTTC. Protein sequence: CASSLGLGAYEQYF.

This clonotype was counted only a few times. V is TRBV6-6 and J is TRBJ1-4; D ambiguous. Germline V gene sequence: CDR1 MNHNY, CDR2 SVGAGI (reference sequence). The V gene lost 6 bases and the J gene lost 7 bases, with 15 bases spanning the gap. CDR3 size: 14 residues. The CDR3 DNA reads TGTGCCAGCAGAACGGGCCAAGGGCGTGAAAAACTGTTTTTT. This translates into CASRTGQGREKLFF.

V gene TRBV18 combines with J gene TRBJ2-5, with D perhaps TRBD1 (6 bases). The CDR3 has 13 residues. V lost 8 bases, J lost 11 bases, and 21 bases lay in between. The germline V gene encodes CDR1 KGHSH and CDR2 LQKENI. The CDR3 region has the DNA TGTGCCAGCCTAATAGCAGGGGCTCTGGAGCAGTACTTC. Translation: CASLIAGALEQYF.

This clonotype was seen a handful of times. The chain employs TRBV20-1 and TRBJ2-1; weak D call: TRBD2 (6 bases). V was trimmed by 7 bases and J by 8 bases, leaving 21 bases between them. The length of the CDR3 is 14 residues. From germline, CDR1 is DFQATT and CDR2 SNEGSKA (reference sequence). CDR3 nucleotides: TGCAGTGGCATCTCCACTAGCAAGCGCGATGAGCAGTTCTTC. The encoded protein is CSGISTSKRDEQFF.

The chain employs TRBV4-1 and TRBJ1-5; D is unresolved. There are 14 residues in the CDR3. CDR1 MGHRA and CDR2 YSYEKL come from the germline V gene. V was shortened by 1 base and J by 5 bases, with 9 bases between the two germline ends. Here the CDR3 DNA reads TGCGCCAGCAGCCAAGTTCAGGTTGATCAGCCCCAGCATTTT. The encoded protein is CASSQVQVDQPQHF.

This rearrangement joins TRBV20-1 to TRBJ1-2; D is possibly TRBD1 (5 bases). The V gene's germline CDR1 is DFQATT and CDR2 SNEGSKA (reference sequence). The CDR3 length is 14 residues. The germline V and J ends were trimmed by 2 bases and 4 bases, with 14 bases remaining between them. This CDR3 is CSARQPGLSYGYTF. CDR3 nucleotides: TGCAGTGCTAGACAGCCAGGGCTGAGCTATGGCTACACCTTC.

This clonotype was found many times. The chain couples TRBV5-4 to TRBJ2-1; TRBD1 agrees at 8 bases. After removal of 4 bases from V and 0 bases from J, the junction contained 3 bases not matched to a gene. Germline assignment: CDR1 SGHNT and CDR2 YYREEE (reference sequence). The CDR3 is made up of 15 amino acids. The CDR3 protein is CASSETGDSYNEQFF. The CDR3 coding sequence is TGTGCCAGCAGCGAGACAGGGGACTCCTACAATGAGCAGTTCTTC.

This rearrangement joins TRBV20-1 to TRBJ1-5; a possible D gene is TRBD1 (6 bases). Germline V lookup: CDR1 DFQATT, CDR2 SNEGSKA (reference sequence). The CDR3 covers 16 residues. The ends were cut back, 4 bases at V and 2 bases at J, with 18 bases in the middle. CDR3 residues: CSATNHRARRNQPQHF. The CDR3 bases are TGCAGTGCTACTAATCACAGGGCCCGCCGCAATCAGCCCCAGCATTTT.

This chain connects TRBV15 to TRBJ2-1; TRBD2 matches 11 bases. Trimming at V came to 8 bases and at J to 6 bases, leaving 9 bases not matched to a gene. The CDR3 runs 15 residues. Germline V gene sequence: CDR1 LNHNV, CDR2 YYDKDF (reference sequence). CDR3 nucleotides: TGTGCCACCCAGACTTGGCTAGCGGGAGGCAATGAGCAGTTCTTC. It yields the protein CATQTWLAGGNEQFF.

The chain couples TRBV6-1 to TRBJ2-3; 7 bases map to TRBD1. Germline CDR1 MNHNS, CDR2 SASEGT. J was trimmed by 1 base and V by 10 bases; bases with no gene match: 5. CDR3 length: 13 amino acids. The CDR3 is CAIPTGRTDTQYF. The DNA for the CDR3 is TGTGCCATTCCGACAGGGCGCACAGATACGCAGTATTTT.

The chain uses TRBV20-1 and TRBJ2-1, with 8 bases identical to TRBD2. The CDR3 consists of 15 residues. In germline, CDR1 is DFQATT, CDR2 SNEGSKA (reference sequence). CDR3 amino acids: CSGQWPSGFYNEQFF. CDR3 in DNA: TGCAGCGGACAGTGGCCTAGCGGGTTCTACAATGAGCAGTTCTTC.

This clonotype was observed a handful of times. In DNA, the CDR3 is TGTGCCAGCAGCAAAAACCCGGGGACTAGCGGGGATACGCAGTATTTT. Amino acids: CASSKNPGTSGDTQYF. The J gene is TRBJ2-3, the V gene TRBV7-2; 12 nucleotides agree with TRBD2. V lost 5 bases and J lost 6; bases outside the gene matches: 9. The CDR3 is 16 residues long. Germline V gene data show CDR1 as SGHTA and CDR2 as FQGNSA.